The present entry profiles one TCR beta chain with its context. The V and J ends lost 1 base and 4 bases respectively, with 8 bases between them. CDR1 is MDHEN and CDR2 is SYDVKM in the germline V gene. The CDR3 is made up of 14 amino acids. These data come from a study of cytomegalovirus exposure and HLA in healthy donors. The method was immunoSEQ multiplex PCR; TCRdb's version includes in-frame clones alone and lacks a portion of them. In the table there are 150,000 to 200,000 clones, more than 75% of which are singletons. Specimen: PBMCs. The chain links TRBV28 to TRBJ1-5; D gene unclear. The TCR originated in a man between 18 and 29 years old in good health and CMV-seropositive. In DNA, the CDR3 is TGTGCCAGCAGTTTATCCCTTCTGAATCAGCCCCAGCATTTT. This translates into CASSLSLLNQPQHF.